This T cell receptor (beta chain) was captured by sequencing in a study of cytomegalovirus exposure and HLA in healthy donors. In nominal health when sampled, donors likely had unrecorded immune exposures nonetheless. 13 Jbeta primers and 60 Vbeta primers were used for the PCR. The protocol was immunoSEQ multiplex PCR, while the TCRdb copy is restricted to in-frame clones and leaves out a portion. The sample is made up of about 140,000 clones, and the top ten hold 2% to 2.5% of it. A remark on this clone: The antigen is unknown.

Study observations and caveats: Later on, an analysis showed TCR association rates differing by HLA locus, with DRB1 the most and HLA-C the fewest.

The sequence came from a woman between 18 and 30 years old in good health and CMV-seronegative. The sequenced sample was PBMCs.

CDR3 protein: CASSISGEGSYEQYF. The CDR3 nucleotides are TGTGCCAGTAGTATTTCAGGAGAGGGCTCCTACGAGCAGTACTTC. The chain is built from TRBV19 and TRBJ2-7; perhaps TRBD2 as D (5 bases). CDR3 length: 15 amino acids. Trimming shortened V by 3 bases and J by 0 bases, and 12 bases separated the two germline ends. Germline values: CDR1 LNHDA, CDR2 SQIVND (reference sequence).